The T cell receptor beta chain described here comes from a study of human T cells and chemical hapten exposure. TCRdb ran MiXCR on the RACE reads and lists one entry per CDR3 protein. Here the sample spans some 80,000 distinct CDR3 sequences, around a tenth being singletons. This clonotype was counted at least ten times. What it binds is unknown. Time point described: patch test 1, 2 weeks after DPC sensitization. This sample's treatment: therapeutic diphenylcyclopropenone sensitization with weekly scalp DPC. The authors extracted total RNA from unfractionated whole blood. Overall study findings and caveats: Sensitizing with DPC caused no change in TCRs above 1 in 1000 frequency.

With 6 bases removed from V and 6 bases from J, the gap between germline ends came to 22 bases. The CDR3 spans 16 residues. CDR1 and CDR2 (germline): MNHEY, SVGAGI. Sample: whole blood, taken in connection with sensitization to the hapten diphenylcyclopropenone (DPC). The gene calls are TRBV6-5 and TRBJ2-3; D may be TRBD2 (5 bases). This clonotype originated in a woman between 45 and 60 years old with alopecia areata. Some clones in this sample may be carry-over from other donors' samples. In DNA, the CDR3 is TGTGCCAGCAGACCTGCGCGGGCGGCCGCTCGCGATACGCAGTATTTT. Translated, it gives CASRPARAAARDTQYF.